The 11 T cell receptor beta chains presented below share a single source sample, sequenced in a study of response to subunit inactivated influenza vaccine. MiXCR, applied by TCRdb to the RT-PCR reads, yields one record per CDR3 protein. Found here are 650,000 to 800,000 distinct CDR3 sequences, approximately 15% of them singletons; the top ten hold less than 9%. This specimen consisted of PBMCs from blood, obtained roughly 2 weeks before vaccination. The receptors stem from a man aged 50-59 years who received an inactivated influenza vaccine.

The sample holds many counts of this clonotype. The V and J genes are TRBV29-1 and TRBJ1-1; D remains unclear. The V end lost 6 bases, the J end lost 1 base, and 12 bases lay between the germline ends. The CDR3 loop spans 13 amino acids. The germline gives CDR1 SQVTM, CDR2 ANQGSEA. CDR3 sequence (DNA): TGCAGCGTGGAACGGACCCAGAACACTGAAGCTTTCTTT. Encoded protein: CSVERTQNTEAFF.

In its sample, this clonotype was seen many times. The V call is TRBV6-1, the J call TRBJ1-2; D perhaps matches TRBD1 (5 bases). With 4 bases removed from V and 4 bases from J, the gap between germline ends came to 13 bases. CDR3 length equals 14 residues. Per germline, CDR1 MNHNS and CDR2 SASEGT. CDR3 region: CASSAQQVFYGYTF. The CDR3 region has the DNA TGTGCCAGCAGTGCCCAACAGGTCTTCTATGGCTACACCTTC.

There are a few counts of this clonotype. The rearrangement joins TRBV29-1 to TRBJ2-5; the D gene is possibly TRBD2 (6 bases). Looked up from germline, CDR1 is SQVTM and CDR2 is ANQGSEA. V lost 4 bases and J 7 bases, leaving 13 bases between the germline ends. This CDR3 is 12 amino acids long. CDR3 sequence reads: CSVGSRRGTQYF. The CDR3 nucleotides read TGCAGCGTTGGGAGCAGGAGGGGGACCCAGTACTTC.

This clonotype was seen only a few times. The chain uses TRBV25-1 and TRBJ2-3; unclear D gene. The germline gives CDR1 MGHDK, CDR2 SYGVNS. The CDR3 contains 13 residues. The ends were cut back, 7 bases at V and 6 bases at J, with 14 bases in the middle. The CDR3 protein is CASTQGLGDTQYF. DNA of the CDR3: TGTGCCAGCACCCAAGGTCTCGGGGATACGCAGTATTTT.

The chain couples TRBV11-2 to TRBJ2-1; 8 positions match TRBD2. This CDR3 region has 14 residues. CDR1 SGHAT and CDR2 FQNNGV come from the germline V gene. After removal of 5 bases from V and 10 bases from J, the junction contained 10 bases not matched to a gene. The CDR3: CASSPSVGGGEQFF. As DNA, the CDR3 is TGTGCCAGCAGCCCCAGCGTTGGCGGGGGGGAGCAGTTCTTC.

This chain uses TRBV7-9 with TRBJ2-6; TRBD2 aligns across 8 bases. The V gene end was trimmed by 0 bases and the J gene end by 8 bases; junction bases not matched to a gene: 3. The CDR3 spans 15 residues. Looked up from germline, CDR1 is SEHNR and CDR2 is FQNEAQ (reference sequence). CDR3 coding DNA: TGTGCCAGCAGCTTAGCCCCGGGAGGGACCAACGTCCTGACTTTC. Its translation is CASSLAPGGTNVLTF.

This clonotype showed up just a few times. A read error may account for a junction end that differs from germline. The rearrangement joins TRBV11-2 to TRBJ2-3; 7 bases fit TRBD2. Germline V gene lookup returns CDR1 SGHAT and CDR2 FQNNGV. The length of the CDR3 is 13 residues. This chain's CDR3 is CASSLTSIDTQYF. The CDR3 DNA is TGTGCCAGCAGCCTGACTAGCATAGATACGCAGTATTTT. Using reference TRBV11-2 and TRBJ2-3 for the parts outside the CDR3, the full variable domain is EAGVAQSPRYKIIEKRQSVAFWCNPISGHATLYWYQQILGQGPKLLIQFQNNGVVDDSQLPKDRFSAERLKGVDSTLKIQPAKLEDSAVYLCASSLTSIDTQYFGPGTRLTVL.

The chain uses TRBV4-2 and TRBJ2-1; D may be TRBD2 (5 bases). The CDR3 runs to 16 residues. V was shortened by 1 base and J by 1 base, with 11 bases between the two germline ends. From germline, CDR1 is LGHNA and CDR2 YNFKEQ. CDR3 in amino acids: CASSQATRRSYNEQFF. CDR3 DNA sequence: TGTGCCAGCAGCCAAGCCACTAGAAGGTCCTACAATGAGCAGTTCTTC.

The rearrangement uses TRBV12-3 or TRBV12-4 and TRBJ2-2; 10 nucleotides align to TRBD2. CDR3 length: 15 amino acids. Trimming cost V 1 base and J 5 bases; bases outside gene matches: 1. CDR3 sequence reads: CASSLGSGGTGELFF. The CDR3 nucleotides are TGTGCCAGCAGTTTAGGTAGCGGGGGGACCGGGGAGCTGTTTTTT.

This clonotype was seen more than once but under ten times. The rearrangement joins TRBV18 to TRBJ2-1; TRBD2 is a possible D gene (5 bases). Germline CDR1 and CDR2: KGHSH and LQKENI. V was shortened by 2 bases and J by 6 bases, with 20 bases between the two germline ends. The CDR3 loop spans 17 amino acids. This CDR3 is CASSPWHSPSSGNEQFF. DNA of the CDR3: TGTGCCAGCTCACCATGGCACAGCCCCTCCAGCGGCAATGAGCAGTTCTTC.

V and J are TRBV24-1 and TRBJ2-5; 7 bases map to TRBD1. There are 17 residues in the CDR3. CDR1 KGHDR and CDR2 SFDVKD come from the germline V gene. The V gene end was trimmed by 4 bases and the J gene end by 4 bases; junction bases not matched to a gene: 14. The CDR3 is CATSEFTTGPEGETQYF. CDR3 nucleotide sequence: TGTGCCACCAGTGAATTCACGACAGGGCCTGAGGGAGAGACCCAGTACTTC.